The 22 T cell receptor beta chains listed next were all sequenced from one sample in a study of OX40 agonist ivuxolimab in advanced cancers. Assay: immunoSEQ multiplex PCR; the TCRdb copy retains only in-frame clones and omits some. Among approximately 87,000 clones listed, 88% were seen once. This sample comprised CD4+ or CD8+ T cells sorted from blood, obtained in a trial of the OX40 agonist ivuxolimab. All receptors come from an adult with an advanced solid tumor such as melanoma, head and neck, liver or kidney cancer.

The DNA of the CDR3 is TGTGCCAGCAGCCCGAGAACCGGGACTAGCGGGAGAAATGAGCAGTTCTTC. Amino acids: CASSPRTGTSGRNEQFF. This rearrangement joins TRBV11-2 to TRBJ2-1; TRBD2 agrees at 14 bases. V shed 5 bases and J 7 bases; nucleotides not matched to a gene: 10. The CDR3 contains 17 residues. CDR1 and CDR2 (germline): SGHAT, FQNNGV.

The CDR3 protein is CASSIVAGAGADTQYF. The CDR3 nucleotides are TGTGCCAGTAGTATCGTCGCGGGGGCAGGGGCAGATACGCAGTATTTT. This chain uses TRBV19 with TRBJ2-3; a possible D gene is TRBD2 (7 bases). V gave up 3 bases and J gave up 4 bases, with 17 bases separating them. The CDR3 loop spans 16 amino acids. Germline V gene sequence: CDR1 LNHDA, CDR2 SQIVND (reference sequence).

The chain is built from TRBV7-9 and TRBJ2-2; 11 nucleotides match TRBD2. The CDR3 has 15 residues. The germline CDR1 and CDR2 sequences are SEHNR and FQNEAQ (reference sequence). Trimming cost V 5 bases and J 7 bases; bases outside gene matches: 6. CDR3 region: CASSPHGLAGGELFF. CDR3 in DNA: TGTGCCAGCAGCCCTCATGGACTAGCGGGCGGGGAGCTGTTTTTT.

The chain is built from TRBV6-6 and TRBJ2-2, with a tentative D call TRBD1 (5 bases). Germline-derived CDR1 and CDR2 are MNHNY and SVGAGI (reference sequence). The CDR3 is 15 amino acids. Trimming stripped 6 bases from V and 9 bases from J, with 20 bases between. DNA of the CDR3: TGTGCCAGCAGATCTGCCGGGTCGAAGGACAGGGAGCTGTTTTTT. It specifies CASRSAGSKDRELFF.

CDR3 protein: CASSKRGSYGYTF. CDR3 DNA sequence: TGTGCCAGCAGCAAACGGGGGTCCTATGGCTACACCTTC. The rearrangement uses TRBV21-1 and TRBJ1-2. TRBV21-1 is flagged as a pseudogene. The CDR3 covers 13 residues.

This chain joins TRBV2 and TRBJ2-3, with TRBD2 matching 7 bases. The CDR3 is 13 amino acids. Germline V gives CDR1 SNHLY, CDR2 FYNNEI. With V trimmed by 4 bases and J by 8 bases, 6 bases remained unmatched. CDR3 nucleotides: TGTGCCAGCAGTGCCGGGACTACCGGTACGCAGTATTTT. Its translation is CASSAGTTGTQYF.

This chain links TRBV6-1 with TRBJ2-2; D is perhaps TRBD1 or TRBD2 (5 bases each). V dropped 7 bases and J dropped 3 bases, with 12 bases sitting between them. Germline V CDR1 and CDR2: MNHNS, SASEGT. The CDR3 is made up of 14 amino acids. The CDR3 DNA is TGTGCCAGCAACGTCCAGGGAGACACCGGGGAGCTGTTTTTT. Protein sequence: CASNVQGDTGELFF.

This clone was found once. The gene calls are TRBV19 and TRBJ2-5, with 13 bases that match TRBD2. Trimming at V came to 4 bases and at J to 5 bases, leaving 10 bases not matched to a gene. CDR3 size: 17 residues. Germline V gives CDR1 LNHDA, CDR2 SQIVND (reference sequence). The CDR3 region has the DNA TGTGCCAGTAGTACCCTCGGAAGGACTAGCGGGAGTGAGACCCAGTACTTC. It encodes CASSTLGRTSGSETQYF.

This sequence joins TRBV7-8 and TRBJ2-7; 7 bases align to TRBD2. From germline, CDR1 is SGHVS and CDR2 FQNEAQ. V was clipped by 4 bases and J by 7 bases; unmatched bases: 7. This CDR3 contains 13 residues. CDR3 loop: CASSWGGEEEQYF. CDR3 bases: TGTGCCAGCAGCTGGGGGGGAGAGGAAGAGCAGTACTTC.

CDR3 nucleotides: TGCGCCAGCAGCGTCGGACAGACTGGAAACACCATATATTTT. Amino acid sequence: CASSVGQTGNTIYF. V gene TRBV5-1 combines with J gene TRBJ1-3, with D possibly matching TRBD1 (6 bases). CDR3 length: 14 residues. Germline CDR1 is SGHRS and CDR2 is YFSETQ. V was pared by 4 bases and J by 2 bases, with 10 bases between.

The rearrangement joins TRBV5-6 to TRBJ2-5; 8 nucleotides agree with TRBD1. Germline trimming cut 3 bases from V and 5 bases from J; bases unmatched to any gene: 6. Germline V gives CDR1 SGHDT, CDR2 YYEEEE. There are 14 residues in the CDR3. The CDR3 DNA reads TGTGCCAGCAGCTCCCAGGGGGCGGGGGAGACCCAGTACTTC. Protein: CASSSQGAGETQYF.

J is TRBJ2-2 and V is TRBV5-6; a weak D match, TRBD1 (6 bases). The V gene's germline CDR1 is SGHDT and CDR2 YYEEEE. With 3 bases removed from V and 3 bases from J, the gap between germline ends came to 9 bases. The CDR3 sequence is 14 residues long. The CDR3 sequence is CASSSQGYTGELFF. The CDR3 nucleotides are TGTGCCAGCAGCTCACAGGGATACACCGGGGAGCTGTTTTTT.

The table lists this clone with a few counts. This chain joins TRBV2 and TRBJ2-7, with 7 bases identical to TRBD1. The trim removed 6 bases at V and 3 bases at J, leaving 8 bases unmatched. From germline, CDR1 is SNHLY and CDR2 FYNNEI. The CDR3 totals 14 residues. In nucleotides, the CDR3 is TGTGCCAGCAGGATGGGACAGACCTTCTACGAGCAGTACTTC. Translation gives CASRMGQTFYEQYF.

The CDR3 reads CASSLARGQGITDTQYF. The DNA of the CDR3 is TGCGCCAGCAGCTTGGCCAGGGGACAGGGGATCACAGATACGCAGTATTTT. The V and J genes are TRBV5-1 and TRBJ2-3; TRBD1 matches at 10 bases. The germline gives CDR1 SGHRS, CDR2 YFSETQ. Unmatched junction bases numbered 6, after V lost 0 bases and J lost 2 bases. The CDR3 has 17 residues.

The chain employs TRBV18 and TRBJ1-3, with 8 nucleotides matching TRBD1. Germline CDR1 and CDR2: KGHSH and LQKENI. With 2 bases clipped from V and 5 bases from J, the junction kept 2 bases outside the gene matches. The CDR3 is 14 amino acids. Here the CDR3 DNA reads TGTGCCAGCTCACCAGGACAGGGCAGAAACACCATATATTTT. Its translation is CASSPGQGRNTIYF.

J is TRBJ1-1 and V is TRBV28; TRBD1 might be the D (5 bases). From germline, CDR1 is MDHEN and CDR2 SYDVKM. This CDR3 has 13 residues. V gave up 9 bases and J gave up 0 bases, with 11 bases separating them. DNA for the CDR3: TGTGCCAGTACAGGAATAATGAACACTGAAGCTTTCTTT. Protein sequence: CASTGIMNTEAFF.

The chain links TRBV29-1 to TRBJ1-1; the D is unclear. Germline V CDR1 and CDR2: SQVTM, ANQGSEA. This CDR3 contains 13 residues. Trimming shortened V by 0 bases and J by 6 bases, and 11 bases separated the two germline ends. CDR3 DNA: TGCAGCGTTGAAGATCGGACCAGCGCTGAAGCTTTCTTT. It encodes CSVEDRTSAEAFF.

This rearrangement joins TRBV19 to TRBJ1-1; maybe TRBD1 (5 bases). Trimming took 7 bases from V and 7 from J, leaving 19 bases between them. The CDR3 runs 14 residues. Germline CDR1 and CDR2: LNHDA and SQIVND (reference sequence). The chain's CDR3 is CASIGHRHGGEAFF. The CDR3 DNA is TGTGCCAGTATCGGACATCGGCATGGGGGTGAAGCTTTCTTT. Filled out from reference TRBV19 and TRBJ1-1, the complete variable domain reads DGGITQSPKYLFRKEGQNVTLSCEQNLNHDAMYWYRQDPGQGLRLIYYSQIVNDFQKGDIAEGYSVSREKKESFPLTVTSAQKNPTAFYLCASIGHRHGGEAFFGQGTRLTVV.

The chain combines TRBV6-1 with TRBJ2-3; 9 nucleotides agree with TRBD2. There are 17 residues in the CDR3. In germline, CDR1 is MNHNS, CDR2 SASEGT. V lost 4 bases and J lost 0; bases outside the gene matches: 8. CDR3 protein: CASSASPSGTSTDTQYF. In nucleotides, the CDR3 is TGTGCCAGCAGTGCGTCTCCTAGCGGGACTAGCACAGATACGCAGTATTTT.

V gene TRBV10-3 combines with J gene TRBJ2-1; unclear D gene. The CDR3 sequence is 16 residues long. The germline V gene encodes CDR1 ENHRY and CDR2 SYGVKD. V lost 6 bases, J lost 0 bases, and 15 bases lay in between. The CDR3 is CAISGSTGSSYNEQFF. The CDR3 DNA sequence: TGTGCCATCAGCGGTTCAACTGGCAGCTCCTACAATGAGCAGTTCTTC.

This clone was found once. The chain joins TRBV6-5 to TRBJ2-1, with 8 bases identical to TRBD2. Looked up from germline, CDR1 is MNHEY and CDR2 is SVGAGI. This CDR3 is 14 amino acids long. The junction had 0 bases not matched to a gene; V was cut back by 2 bases and J by 3 bases. The CDR3 loop is CASSYGTSYNEQFF. CDR3 coding DNA: TGTGCCAGCAGTTACGGGACTAGCTACAATGAGCAGTTCTTC.

The V call is TRBV5-5, the J call TRBJ2-3; maybe TRBD2 (6 bases). V was cut by 0 bases and J by 5 bases, with 16 bases left in between. The germline CDR1 and CDR2 sequences are SGHKS and YYEKEE (reference sequence). The CDR3 has 16 residues. The CDR3, as DNA: TGTGCCAGCAGCTTGGTCCCTACGGGAGTAGTAGATACGCAGTATTTT. Its protein product is CASSLVPTGVVDTQYF. Full variable domain (outside the CDR3, taken from reference TRBV5-5 and TRBJ2-3): DAGVTQSPTHLIKTRGQQVTLRCSPISGHKSVSWYQQVLGQGPQFIFQYYEKEERGRGNFPDRFSARQFPNYSSELNVNALLLGDSALYLCASSLVPTGVVDTQYFGPGTRLTVL.